This TCR beta chain came from a study of radiotherapy plus CTLA-4 blockade in lung cancer. Study outcomes and limitations: TCR clones originating in tumors grew in number in blood after radiotherapy plus ipilimumab.

Turning to this clone: Antigen: not known.

Germline-derived CDR1 and CDR2 are SGHAT and FQNNGV. The CDR3 loop spans 11 amino acids. V was clipped by 3 bases and J by 6 bases, with 6 bases between them. Data came from immunoSEQ multiplex PCR; TCRdb stores just in-frame clones and leaves some out. The sample has around 110,000 clones, 85% seen once; the top ten hold 2% to 3%. The sequence was obtained from a human donor with non-small cell lung cancer that progressed on radiotherapy plus ipilimumab. Some clones in this sample may be carry-over from other donors' samples. This specimen was peripheral blood, taken from a patient treated with radiotherapy plus ipilimumab. The V and J genes are TRBV11-2 and TRBJ2-7; no clear D gene. DNA for the CDR3: TGTGCCAGCAGCTTCGAGGTCGAGCAGTACTTC. Protein product: CASSFEVEQYF.